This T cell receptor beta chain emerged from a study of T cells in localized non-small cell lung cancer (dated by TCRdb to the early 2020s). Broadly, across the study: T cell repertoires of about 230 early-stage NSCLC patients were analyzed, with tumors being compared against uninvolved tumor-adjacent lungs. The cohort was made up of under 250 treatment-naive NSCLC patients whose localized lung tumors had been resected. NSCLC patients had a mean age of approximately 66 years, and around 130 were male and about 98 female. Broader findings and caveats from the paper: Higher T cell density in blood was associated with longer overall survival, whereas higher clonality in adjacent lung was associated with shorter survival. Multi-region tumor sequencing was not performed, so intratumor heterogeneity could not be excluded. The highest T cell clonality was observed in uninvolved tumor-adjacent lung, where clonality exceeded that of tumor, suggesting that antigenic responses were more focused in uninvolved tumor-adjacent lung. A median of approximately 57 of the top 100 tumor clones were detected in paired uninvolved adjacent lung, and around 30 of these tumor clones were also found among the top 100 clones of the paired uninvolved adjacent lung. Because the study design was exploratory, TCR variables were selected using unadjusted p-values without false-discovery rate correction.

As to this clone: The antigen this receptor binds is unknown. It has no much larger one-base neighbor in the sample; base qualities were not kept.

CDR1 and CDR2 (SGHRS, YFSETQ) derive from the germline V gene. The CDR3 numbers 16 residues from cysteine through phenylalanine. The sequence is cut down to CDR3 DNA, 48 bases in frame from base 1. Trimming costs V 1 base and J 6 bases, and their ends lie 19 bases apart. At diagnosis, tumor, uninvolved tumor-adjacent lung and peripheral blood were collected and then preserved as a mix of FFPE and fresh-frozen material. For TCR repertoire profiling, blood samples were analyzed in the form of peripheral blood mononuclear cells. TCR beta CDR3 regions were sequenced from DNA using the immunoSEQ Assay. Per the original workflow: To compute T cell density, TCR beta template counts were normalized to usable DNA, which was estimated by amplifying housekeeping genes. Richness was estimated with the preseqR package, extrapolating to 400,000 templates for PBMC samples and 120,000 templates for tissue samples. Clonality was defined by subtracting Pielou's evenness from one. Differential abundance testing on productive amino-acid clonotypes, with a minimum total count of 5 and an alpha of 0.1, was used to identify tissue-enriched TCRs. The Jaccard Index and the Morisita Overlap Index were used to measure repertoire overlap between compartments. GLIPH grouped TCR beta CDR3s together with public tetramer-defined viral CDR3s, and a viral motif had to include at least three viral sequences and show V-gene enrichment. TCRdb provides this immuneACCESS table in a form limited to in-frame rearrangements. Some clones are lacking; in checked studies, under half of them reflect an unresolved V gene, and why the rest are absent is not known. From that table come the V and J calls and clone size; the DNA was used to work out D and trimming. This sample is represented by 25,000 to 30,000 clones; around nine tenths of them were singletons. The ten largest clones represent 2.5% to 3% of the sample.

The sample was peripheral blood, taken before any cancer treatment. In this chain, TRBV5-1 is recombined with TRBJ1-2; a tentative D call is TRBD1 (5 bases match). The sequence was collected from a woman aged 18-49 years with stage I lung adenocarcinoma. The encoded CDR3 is CASSLPHLGERNGYTF. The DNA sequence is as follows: TGCGCCAGCAGCTTGCCTCATCTAGGGGAGAGAAATGGCTACACCTTC.